This T cell receptor beta chain was obtained from a study of identical twins (dated by TCRdb to about 2016). For the study in its entirety: To test whether fetal clonotypes persist, this study deep-sequenced TCR alpha and beta repertoires from monozygotic twins, from unrelated adults of various ages, and from cord blood. To rule out contamination, the twin experiments were replicated at different times with different library preparation protocols. Study-wide conclusions, independent of this receptor: Invariant T cells such as MAIT and iNKT could partly confound zero-insertion analyses, though diverse VJ usage argued against this for most clonotypes. In monozygotic twins, recombination models systematically underestimated out-of-frame TCR alpha sharing, but the models matched the sharing seen between unrelated individuals. Compared with coincidental sharing between unrelated individuals, out-of-frame TCR alpha sequences shared between twins had an excess of sequences with low generation probability. A weaker excess of twin sharing was found in beta out-of-frame sequences because the signal-to-noise ratio was lowered by fewer shared sequences. Because the same donors could not be followed over many years, the conclusions depended on cross-sectional statistical analysis. Fewer insertions were carried by abundant cord blood beta clonotypes; a weaker similar trend was observed in young adult naive repertoires, while no such trend was observed in memory repertoires.

Counted from cysteine to phenylalanine, this CDR3 has 12 amino acids. Only the CDR3 portion is preserved as DNA: 36 bases, with reading frame beginning at the first base. The germline V gene yields MNHEY for CDR1 and SVGAGI for CDR2. V loses 1 base, J loses 8 bases, and the germline ends lie 8 bases apart. This clonotype was recorded many times. What antigen it recognizes has not been identified. No per-base quality is available; no much larger clone lies one base away. Libraries were built with 5' RACE. Sequencing was carried out with an Illumina HiSeq 2000. A universal primer binding site was introduced by template switching, and a unique molecular identifier was present in the final cDNA, enabling accurate counting of TCR cDNA molecules. Specific primers in the conserved constant-segment region were used to synthesize first-strand cDNA for TCR alpha and beta chains. To control for contamination, every cDNA library was double barcoded, receiving both a SMART-Mk sample barcode and Illumina barcodes. TruSeq adapter sequences, together with Illumina sample barcodes, were added in two successive PCR steps. TCR alpha and beta cDNA libraries were sequenced on the Illumina HiSeq platform with custom primers. In the original analysis: MiGEC processed the raw reads to extract unique molecular identifiers, while MiXCR was used to determine the CDR3 positions. For each individual, recombination models were inferred using an EM algorithm with the repgenHMM and IGoR tools. The analysis of shared clonotypes was done with the tcR package in R, with sharing normalized by the product of cloneset sizes. To study raw recombination free of thymic and clonal selection effects, out-of-frame nonproductive sequences were analyzed. Through fastp at Q25 and MiXCR, TCRdb rebuilt clones from the public reads, retaining in-frame beta chains. Identical CDR3 proteins give one entry, which carries the most common genes and DNA. TCRdb assigned the V and J calls; the authors' analysis was not used. This sample lists 500,000 to 650,000 distinct CDR3 sequences; about 7.1% were detected once. About 1.5% of the sample belongs to the ten largest clones.

Only healthy Caucasian donors were included. The twin cohort comprised three pairs of female monozygotic twins, all aged roughly 18 to 30 years. Peripheral blood mononuclear cells were used as the source from which RNA for TCR libraries was isolated. The sample was also linked to a second study, of yellow fever vaccine responses in identical twins. The second investigation adds: According to the authors, in identical twins the way T cells responded to vaccination appeared partly convergent and partly personalized. The study precisely tracked vaccine-responding T cell clones in identical twins.

In this chain, TRBV6-5 is recombined with TRBJ1-2; the D gene is perhaps TRBD1, from 6 matching bases. The TCR comes from a woman aged 18-30 years in good health. Sequencing input: PBMCs. The CDR3 region has the sequence CASSYFGGGYTF. The DNA is TGTGCCAGCAGTTACTTCGGGGGCGGCTACACCTTC.